The rows below give T cell receptor beta chains drawn from one sample of a study of T cell responses to AZD1222 COVID-19 vaccine. Clones were sequenced by immunoSEQ multiplex PCR, and TCRdb holds only the in-frame ones, with some missing. The profile covers about 150,000 clones, with around 88% appearing a single time and roughly 2.1% taken by the ten largest. The sequencing used peripheral blood, collected on day 0 of AZD1222 vaccination. Every receptor here comes from an adult in good health. Both conserved end residues are part of each CDR3. The order of the fields is V gene, J gene, clone size, D gene, CDR3 protein, CDR3 DNA. The D gene is left open where the match is weak. Size tells how often a clone was seen (once, few, many) or the class of an expanded clone, and some rows leave it out.

V: TRBV29-1
J: TRBJ1-1
size: -
D: TRBD1
CDR3: CSVDRGQGTEAFF
DNA: TGCAGCGTTGACAGGGGGCAGGGCACTGAAGCTTTCTTT

V: TRBV5-1
J: TRBJ2-2
size: -
D: -
CDR3: CASALSGRSRSLDPNTGELFF
DNA: TGCGCCAGCGCACTTTCGGGCCGGTCGAGGAGTCTCGACCCGAACACCGGGGAGCTGTTTTTT

V: TRBV4-3
J: TRBJ2-4
size: -
D: -
CDR3: CASSQVGARAKNIQYF
DNA: TGCGCCAGCAGCCAAGTCGGAGCAAGGGCCAAAAACATTCAGTACTTC

V: TRBV11-3
J: TRBJ2-7
size: -
D: TRBD1
CDR3: CASSAGTGGGYEQYF
DNA: TGTGCCAGCAGCGCCGGGACAGGGGGCGGCTACGAGCAGTACTTC

V: TRBV30
J: TRBJ1-5
size: -
D: -
CDR3: CAWSDVSNQPQHF
DNA: TGTGCCTGGAGCGATGTTAGCAATCAGCCCCAGCATTTT

V: TRBV6-2/TRBV6-3
J: TRBJ2-7
size: -
D: -
CDR3: CASSPQGSNSYEQYF
DNA: TGTGCCAGCAGCCCACAAGGGTCTAACTCCTACGAGCAGTACTTC

V: TRBV4-2
J: TRBJ1-6
size: few
D: -
CDR3: CASSQANRGSYNSPLHF
DNA: TGTGCCAGCAGCCAAGCAAATAGGGGGTCCTATAATTCACCCCTCCACTTT

V: TRBV27
J: TRBJ1-1
size: -
D: -
CDR3: CASSPTGLATEAFF
DNA: TGTGCCAGCAGTCCCACAGGGTTAGCCACTGAAGCTTTCTTT

V: TRBV6-5
J: TRBJ2-7
size: -
D: -
CDR3: CASSSLGGSSYEQYF
DNA: TGTGCCAGCAGTTCCCTGGGAGGAAGCTCCTACGAGCAGTACTTC

V: TRBV14
J: TRBJ1-3
size: -
D: -
CDR3: CASSPAGLAGNTIYF
DNA: TGTGCCAGCAGCCCAGCCGGACTTGCTGGAAACACCATATATTTT

V: TRBV6-5
J: TRBJ2-7
size: -
D: TRBD2
CDR3: CASSQTGTSGYEQYF
DNA: TGTGCCAGCAGTCAAACCGGGACTAGCGGGTACGAGCAGTACTTC

V: TRBV7-9
J: TRBJ1-1
size: once
D: -
CDR3: CASSKLMDTEAFF
DNA: TGTGCCAGCAGTAAACTCATGGACACTGAAGCTTTCTTT

V: TRBV7-2
J: TRBJ2-3
size: -
D: TRBD1
CDR3: CASSPDRVADTQYF
DNA: TGTGCCAGCAGCCCCGACAGGGTCGCAGATACGCAGTATTTT

V: TRBV18
J: TRBJ2-7
size: once
D: -
CDR3: CASSPVTGSYEQYF
DNA: TGTGCCAGCTCACCAGTTACGGGTTCCTACGAGCAGTACTTC

V: TRBV6-5
J: TRBJ1-1
size: -
D: -
CDR3: CASSLQGSNTEAFF
DNA: TGTGCCAGCTCACTACAGGGTTCAAACACTGAAGCTTTCTTT

V: TRBV19
J: TRBJ2-7
size: once
D: -
CDR3: CASSNIYEQYF
DNA: TGTGCCAGTAGTAATATATACGAGCAGTACTTC

V: TRBV19
J: TRBJ1-1
size: once
D: -
CDR3: CASSELQGFSKSTEAFF
DNA: TGTGCCAGTAGCGAATTACAGGGTTTTAGTAAGAGCACTGAAGCTTTCTTT

V: TRBV27
J: TRBJ1-2
size: once
D: -
CDR3: CASRPTGSFYGYTF
DNA: TGTGCCAGCAGACCTACAGGGTCCTTCTATGGCTACACCTTC

V: TRBV12-3/TRBV12-4
J: TRBJ1-2
size: -
D: -
CDR3: CASSTRTTYGYTF
DNA: TGTGCCAGCAGCACCAGGACAACCTATGGCTACACCTTC

V: TRBV12-3/TRBV12-4
J: TRBJ1-2
size: -
D: -
CDR3: CASSLNRAYGYTF
DNA: TGTGCCAGCAGTTTAAACAGGGCTTATGGCTACACCTTC

V: TRBV15
J: TRBJ2-4
size: -
D: -
CDR3: CATSTPLGTLAKNIQYF
DNA: TGTGCCACCAGCACGCCCTTAGGCACACTAGCCAAAAACATTCAGTACTTC

V: TRBV7-6
J: TRBJ1-1
size: -
D: -
CDR3: CASSLAAQGSMAEAFF
DNA: TGTGCCAGCAGCTTAGCAGCGCAGGGAAGTATGGCTGAAGCTTTCTTT

V: TRBV9
J: TRBJ2-1
size: -
D: TRBD2
CDR3: CASSPPGTSGRNEQFF
DNA: TGTGCCAGCAGCCCGCCGGGGACTAGCGGGAGGAATGAGCAGTTCTTC

V: TRBV28
J: TRBJ2-7
size: -
D: -
CDR3: CASSFGSYEQYF
DNA: TGTGCCAGCAGTTTCGGTAGCTACGAGCAGTACTTC

V: TRBV7-3
J: TRBJ2-7
size: -
D: -
CDR3: CASSRGGLENEQYF
DNA: TGTGCCAGCAGCCGGGGTGGTTTGGAAAACGAGCAGTACTTC

V: TRBV27
J: TRBJ2-1
size: once
D: -
CDR3: CASSSARLVQFF
DNA: TGTGCCAGCAGTTCCGCTCGGTTGGTGCAGTTCTTC

V: TRBV7-2
J: TRBJ2-2
size: -
D: -
CDR3: CASSLAQSSLGVGELFF
DNA: TGTGCCAGCAGCTTAGCGCAATCCTCCCTGGGCGTCGGGGAGCTGTTTTTT

V: TRBV27
J: TRBJ2-2
size: -
D: TRBD2
CDR3: CASSLSKLGSGYTGELFF
DNA: TGTGCCAGCAGTTTATCAAAACTGGGTAGCGGGTACACCGGGGAGCTGTTTTTT

V: TRBV28
J: TRBJ1-5
size: -
D: TRBD1
CDR3: CASSVSSQGRGQPQHF
DNA: TGTGCCAGCAGTGTCTCCTCACAGGGGAGAGGACAGCCCCAGCATTTT

V: TRBV9
J: TRBJ2-7
size: -
D: -
CDR3: CASSVASSVTYEQYF
DNA: TGTGCCAGCAGCGTAGCCTCTAGTGTAACCTACGAGCAGTACTTC

V: TRBV5-1
J: TRBJ2-1
size: -
D: -
CDR3: CASSLGTVNEQFF
DNA: TGCGCCAGCAGCTTGGGGACGGTCAATGAGCAGTTCTTC

V: TRBV9
J: TRBJ1-3
size: -
D: -
CDR3: CASSPEGYSGNTIYF
DNA: TGTGCCAGCAGCCCGGAGGGCTACAGTGGAAACACCATATATTTT

V: TRBV6-5
J: TRBJ1-2
size: -
D: TRBD1
CDR3: CANREGAIGYTF
DNA: TGTGCCAACCGGGAGGGGGCGATTGGCTACACCTTC

V: TRBV6-5
J: TRBJ2-7
size: -
D: -
CDR3: CASSYSAGTGLYEQYF
DNA: TGTGCCAGCAGTTACTCCGCCGGGACGGGCCTTTACGAGCAGTACTTC

V: TRBV7-2
J: TRBJ1-1
size: once
D: -
CDR3: CASSLAENTEAFF
DNA: TGTGCCAGCAGCTTAGCCGAGAACACTGAAGCTTTCTTT

V: TRBV6-2/TRBV6-3
J: TRBJ2-3
size: -
D: -
CDR3: CASSYGAGSTDTQYF
DNA: TGTGCCAGCAGTTATGGTGCAGGGAGCACAGATACGCAGTATTTT

V: TRBV6-5
J: TRBJ1-3
size: -
D: -
CDR3: CASSRSPGNTIYF
DNA: TGTGCCAGCAGCCGAAGCCCAGGAAACACCATATATTTT

V: TRBV11-3
J: TRBJ2-1
size: -
D: -
CDR3: CASSLVQGWVLADSYNEQFF
DNA: TGTGCCAGCAGCTTAGTGCAGGGGTGGGTGTTAGCGGACTCCTACAATGAGCAGTTCTTC

V: TRBV28
J: TRBJ2-7
size: -
D: -
CDR3: CASSQGSYEQYF
DNA: TGTGCCAGCAGTCAGGGATCCTACGAGCAGTACTTC

V: TRBV29-1
J: TRBJ2-7
size: -
D: TRBD1
CDR3: CSATRTGGIYEQYF
DNA: TGCAGCGCCACTAGGACAGGGGGTATTTACGAGCAGTACTTC

V: TRBV5-1
J: TRBJ2-1
size: -
D: TRBD2
CDR3: CASSPTSGYPNEQFF
DNA: TGCGCCAGCAGCCCGACTAGCGGTTATCCGAATGAGCAGTTCTTC

V: TRBV28
J: TRBJ1-2
size: -
D: TRBD1
CDR3: CASSLDRGGGYTF
DNA: TGTGCCAGCAGCCTCGACAGGGGAGGCGGCTACACCTTC